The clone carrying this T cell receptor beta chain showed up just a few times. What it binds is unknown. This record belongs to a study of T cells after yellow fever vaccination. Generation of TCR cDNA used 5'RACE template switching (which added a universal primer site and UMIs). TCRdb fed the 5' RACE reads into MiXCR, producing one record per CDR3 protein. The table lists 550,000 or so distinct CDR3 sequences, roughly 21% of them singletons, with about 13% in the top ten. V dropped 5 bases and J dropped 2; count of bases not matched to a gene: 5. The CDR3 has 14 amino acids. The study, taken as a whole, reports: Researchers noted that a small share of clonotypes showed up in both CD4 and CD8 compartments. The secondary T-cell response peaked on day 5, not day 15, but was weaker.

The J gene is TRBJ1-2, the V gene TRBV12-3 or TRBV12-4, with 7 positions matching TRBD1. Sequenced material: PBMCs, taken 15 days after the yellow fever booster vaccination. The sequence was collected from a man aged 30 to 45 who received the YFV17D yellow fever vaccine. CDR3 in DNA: TGTGCCAGCAGTCGGGACAGTTTAAACTATGGCTACACCTTC. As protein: CASSRDSLNYGYTF.